These 12 T cell receptor beta chains were sequenced from one sample in a study of blood T cell repertoires in COVID-19. Only in-frame clones appear in the TCRdb table, and some are missing; sequencing was by immunoSEQ multiplex PCR. The sample carries 200,000 to 250,000 clones, 83% recorded once. Specimen: peripheral blood. These receptors all stem from a woman aged 25 to 39 with COVID-19, enrolled during active disease.

This clone was detected only once. The chain has TRBV19 and TRBJ2-3; 9 positions match TRBD1. The trim removed 8 bases at V and 4 bases at J, leaving 7 bases unmatched. Germline assignment: CDR1 LNHDA and CDR2 SQIVND (reference sequence). The CDR3 is made up of 14 amino acids. CDR3 loop: CASQRQGGADTQYF. As DNA, the CDR3 is TGTGCCAGTCAGAGACAGGGGGGTGCAGATACGCAGTATTTT.

The chain carries TRBV29-1 and TRBJ2-1; 8 nucleotides agree with TRBD2. J was trimmed by 7 bases and V by 2 bases; bases with no gene match: 7. The CDR3 is made up of 14 amino acids. Germline V CDR1 and CDR2: SQVTM, ANQGSEA. The CDR3 DNA follows: TGCAGCGTTGAAAAGAATAGCGGGGCAAATGAGCAGTTCTTC. Amino acid sequence: CSVEKNSGANEQFF.

The chain couples TRBV9 to TRBJ2-1, with TRBD2 matching over 12 bases. The J segment lost 0 bases and the V segment lost 3 bases, leaving 1 base of the junction unmatched. The CDR3 loop spans 16 amino acids. The germline V gene has CDR1 SGDLS and CDR2 YYNGEE. The CDR3 spells CASSATSGSSYNEQFF. The CDR3 region has the DNA TGTGCCAGCAGCGCGACTAGCGGGAGCTCCTACAATGAGCAGTTCTTC. Full variable domain (outside the CDR3, taken from reference TRBV9 and TRBJ2-1): DSGVTQTPKHLITATGQRVTLRCSPRSGDLSVYWYQQSLDQGLQFLIQYYNGEERAKGNILERFSAQQFPDLHSELNLSSLELGDSALYFCASSATSGSSYNEQFFGPGTRLTVL.

The rearrangement links TRBV4-1 to TRBJ1-1; no definite D call. The CDR3 covers 13 residues. Germline V gene sequence: CDR1 MGHRA, CDR2 YSYEKL. Trimming stripped 4 bases from V and 0 bases from J, with 6 bases between. This CDR3 is CASSRSMNTEAFF. In DNA, the CDR3 is TGCGCCAGCAGCCGTAGTATGAACACTGAAGCTTTCTTT.

This sequence joins TRBV3-1 (or the pseudogene TRBV3-2) and TRBJ1-3; tentatively, D is TRBD1 (5 bases). This CDR3 contains 17 residues. Germline V gene lookup returns CDR1 LGHDT and CDR2 YNNKEL (reference sequence). Trimming cost V 1 base and J 1 base, with 14 bases left between them. CDR3 loop: CASSQVGGGGSGNTIYF. Here the CDR3 DNA reads TGTGCCAGCAGCCAAGTAGGTGGGGGAGGGTCTGGAAACACCATATATTTT.

The V gene is TRBV6-5, the J gene TRBJ2-2; TRBD2 agrees at 9 bases. CDR1 is MNHEY and CDR2 is SVGAGI in the germline V gene. The V and J ends lost 6 bases and 4 bases, in that order; junction bases with no gene match: 6. The CDR3 is made up of 15 amino acids. This CDR3 is CASSWTSAGTGELFF. The CDR3 DNA reads TGTGCCAGCAGCTGGACTAGCGCTGGCACCGGGGAGCTGTTTTTT.

This clone was recorded once. The V and J genes are TRBV5-1 and TRBJ2-3, with D unclear. The CDR3 loop spans 17 amino acids. Trimming left V 4 bases short and J 2 bases short, with 20 bases between. The germline V gene has CDR1 SGHRS and CDR2 YFSETQ. The CDR3 spells CASSVYLRDTPTDTQYF. The DNA of the CDR3 is TGCGCCAGCAGCGTATACCTGAGAGACACCCCCACAGATACGCAGTATTTT.

This clone was detected many times. This CDR3 is also generated by other DNA sequences in the sample. The CDR3: CASSPGTGGDGYTF. In DNA, the CDR3 is TGTGCCAGCTCACCAGGGACAGGGGGCGATGGCTACACCTTC. The chain links TRBV18 to TRBJ1-2; 12 bases match TRBD1. There are 14 residues in the CDR3. V lost 2 bases, J lost 6 bases, and 1 base stayed unmatched. CDR1 is KGHSH, CDR2 LQKENI, per germline.

The chain couples TRBV6-5 to TRBJ1-5, with D possibly being TRBD1 (5 bases). Trimming shortened V by 8 bases and J by 9 bases, and 17 bases separated the two germline ends. Germline V gives CDR1 MNHEY, CDR2 SVGAGI. CDR3 size: 13 residues. The CDR3, as DNA: TGTGCCAGCGGGGGGGGACTCTCCCTGCCCCAGCATTTT. This encodes CASGGGLSLPQHF.

V usage is TRBV7-3 and J usage is TRBJ2-1; the match to TRBD1 covers 9 bases. The CDR3 loop spans 14 amino acids. V lost 5 bases to trimming and J lost 6 bases; unmatched junction nucleotides: 5. Germline assignment: CDR1 SGHTA and CDR2 FQGTGA. CDR3 in amino acids: CASSVTGGINEQFF. The DNA for the CDR3 is TGTGCCAGCAGCGTGACAGGGGGGATCAATGAGCAGTTCTTC. The variable domain in full, with the rest retrieved from reference TRBV7-3 and TRBJ2-1, is GAGVSQTPSNKVTEKGKYVELRCDPISGHTALYWYRQSLGQGPEFLIYFQGTGAADDSGLPNDRFFAVRPEGSVSTLKIQRTERGDSAVYLCASSVTGGINEQFFGPGTRLTVL.

The CDR3 protein is CASSFTGTGNTEAFF. As DNA, the CDR3 is TGTGCCAGCAGCTTTACCGGGACAGGGAACACTGAAGCTTTCTTT. The chain is built from TRBV7-9 and TRBJ1-1; 8 nucleotides match TRBD1. The CDR3 spans 15 residues. V shed 3 bases and J 1 base; nucleotides not matched to a gene: 4. Germline CDR1 is SEHNR and CDR2 is FQNEAQ (reference sequence).

In its sample, this clone was seen once. The V call is TRBV2, the J call TRBJ2-7, with 10 bases lining up with TRBD1. Unmatched junction bases numbered 8, after V lost 7 bases and J lost 5 bases. The CDR3 totals 14 residues. Per germline, CDR1 SNHLY and CDR2 FYNNEI. The CDR3 DNA is TGTGCCAGCACCCGGGACAGGGGAGGCCACGAGCAGTACTTC. The encoded protein is CASTRDRGGHEQYF. Using reference TRBV2 and TRBJ2-7 for the parts outside the CDR3, the full variable domain is EPEVTQTPSHQVTQMGQEVILRCVPISNHLYFYWYRQILGQKVEFLVSFYNNEISEKSEIFDDQFSVERPDGSNFTLKIRSTKLEDSAMYFCASTRDRGGHEQYFGPGTRLTVT.